The text below deals with one TCR beta chain. Beta-chain TCR CDR3 regions were amplified from RNA transcripts. First-round RT-PCR employed HTBI primers, with a second-round multiplex PCR after it. TCRdb re-derived calls from the multiplex PCR reads in MiXCR, one entry per CDR3 protein. The data contain around 1.1 million distinct CDR3 sequences, about 40% of them singletons. The data were obtained in a study of Graves' ophthalmopathy and Graves' hyperthyroidism. From germline, CDR1 is SGHTA and CDR2 FQGNSA. This CDR3 is 14 amino acids long. With 1 base removed from V and 11 bases from J, the gap between germline ends came to 15 bases.

The TCR comes from an adult man with Graves' hyperthyroidism. Sequenced material: peripheral blood or thyroid tissue (not recorded which). The chain combines TRBV7-2 with TRBJ1-5; TRBD1 is a possible D gene (6 bases). Written as DNA, the CDR3 is TGTGCCAGCAGCTTAGGGATGGGGGCGGAGACCCAGCATTTT. Protein: CASSLGMGAETQHF.